A single sample gave rise to the 2 T cell receptor beta chains below, sequenced in a study of T cell repertoires in cytomegalovirus infection. TCRdb re-analysed the reads in MiXCR, keeping a single row per CDR3 protein. The sample has about 360,000 distinct CDR3 sequences, 15% to 20% seen once. The sample was PBMCs. Receptors originate from a human donor in good health (CMV status not recorded). Some clones in this sample may be carry-over from other donors' samples.

This clonotype has just a few counts. DNA for the CDR3: TGCGCCAGCAGCTTGGGAGGGACGGTCAAAAATGAGCAGTTCTTC. Protein: CASSLGGTVKNEQFF. The V gene is TRBV5-1, the J gene TRBJ2-1, with D possibly being TRBD1 or TRBD2 (5 bases each). In germline, CDR1 is SGHRS, CDR2 YFSETQ. CDR3 length: 15 amino acids. The V end lost 0 bases, the J end lost 7 bases, and 14 bases lay between the germline ends.

In this sample, this clonotype turned up a few times. The CDR3 coding sequence is TGTGCCAGTAAAACGACAGGAGGAGACACCGGGGAGCTGTTTTTT. The encoded protein is CASKTTGGDTGELFF. The chain carries TRBV19 and TRBJ2-2, with a weak D call TRBD1 (6 bases). The CDR3 has 15 amino acids. CDR1 and CDR2 (germline): LNHDA, SQIVND (reference sequence). V was cut by 7 bases and J by 3 bases, with 15 bases left in between.